Here is one T cell receptor (beta chain) with its context. This sample is drawn from a study of T cell changes during pregnancy in multiple sclerosis. TCRdb keeps only in-frame clones here, not all; method: immunoSEQ multiplex PCR. Among 80,000 or so clones listed, about 91% were seen once. Germline V CDR1 and CDR2: SGHDN, FVKESK. Trimming at V came to 3 bases and at J to 8 bases, leaving 6 bases not matched to a gene. This CDR3 contains 14 residues. V usage is TRBV14 and J usage is TRBJ2-1; TRBD2 matches at 8 bases. The TCR was taken from a female donor with multiple sclerosis, enrolled in a pregnancy study. This specimen consisted of peripheral blood, obtained before pregnancy. CDR3 residues: CASSHLSGTDEQFF. The CDR3 nucleotides read TGTGCCAGCAGCCATCTTAGCGGGACGGATGAGCAGTTCTTC.